This passage covers 26 T cell receptor beta chains from one sample sequenced in a study of naive and memory T cell subsets. Ligated cDNA underwent four rounds of PCR with nested alpha and beta constant region primers and SP2. TCRdb ran MiXCR on the 5' RACE reads and lists one entry per CDR3 protein. Of 55,000 to 65,000 distinct CDR3 sequences in the sample, less than 10% were seen once. TCR cDNA received a 3' ligated oligonucleotide that carried a UMI. The receptors stem from a female donor in good health.

This clonotype appeared a few times. V gene TRBV11-2 combines with J gene TRBJ2-1, with 8 nucleotides matching TRBD1. The J segment lost 4 bases and the V segment lost 0 bases, leaving 5 bases of the junction unmatched. The CDR3 is 16 amino acids. CDR1 is SGHAT, CDR2 FQNNGV, per germline. The CDR3 DNA is TGTGCCAGCAGCTTAGATCAGGGGGCACCTTACAATGAGCAGTTCTTC. Amino acid sequence: CASSLDQGAPYNEQFF.

This clonotype came up a few times. The chain carries TRBV27 and TRBJ2-7; 8 bases are shared with TRBD2. This CDR3 region has 14 residues. Germline CDR1 reads MNHEY; CDR2 reads SMNVEV (reference sequence). V was pared by 7 bases and J by 5 bases, with 10 bases of the junction left unmatched. Written as DNA, the CDR3 is TGTGCCAGCAACGAACGGGGGGGCGTCGACGAGCAGTACTTC. It codes for CASNERGGVDEQYF.

This chain joins TRBV12-3 or TRBV12-4 and TRBJ2-1; D perhaps matches TRBD1 (6 bases). Trimming cost V 2 bases and J 0 bases, with 8 bases left between them. The CDR3 is 15 residues long. CDR3 loop: CASSLRQVSYNEQFF. CDR3 bases: TGTGCCAGCAGTTTACGACAGGTCTCCTACAATGAGCAGTTCTTC.

The chain joins TRBV6-5 to TRBJ1-2; D may be TRBD1 (5 bases). The CDR3 contains 15 residues. Trimming took 0 bases from V and 4 from J, leaving 12 bases between them. CDR1 is MNHEY, CDR2 SVGAGI, per germline. The CDR3 region has the DNA TGTGCCAGCAGTTACTCGCCGGGAGACAGCTATGGCTACACCTTC. The encoded protein is CASSYSPGDSYGYTF.

This clonotype turned up a few times. The V and J genes are TRBV12-3 or TRBV12-4 and TRBJ2-1; a weak D match, TRBD1 (6 bases). This CDR3 has 12 residues. V was clipped by 5 bases and J by 7 bases, with 9 bases between them. In nucleotides, the CDR3 is TGTGCCAGCAGTCCCCAGGGGAATGAGCAGTTCTTC. Residues: CASSPQGNEQFF.

The CDR3 sequence is CASSGGYGEEAFF. The CDR3 DNA reads TGTGCCAGCAGCGGGGGGTATGGGGAAGAGGCTTTCTTT. The chain joins TRBV5-4 to TRBJ1-1; D might be TRBD1 (5 bases). CDR3 length: 13 residues. CDR1 is SGHNT, CDR2 YYREEE, per germline (reference sequence). V was pared by 4 bases and J by 11 bases, with 18 bases between. The full variable domain, completed using reference TRBV5-4 and TRBJ1-1, is ETGVTQSPTHLIKTRGQQVTLRCSSQSGHNTVSWYQQALGQGPQFIFQYYREEENGRGNFPPRFSGLQFPNYSSELNVNALELDDSALYLCASSGGYGEEAFFGQGTRLTVV.

This clonotype has more than one count but fewer than ten. The CDR3 DNA follows: TGTGCCAGCAGTTACGCGGTTTCCTCCTACGAGCAGTACTTC. The encoded protein is CASSYAVSSYEQYF. The chain carries TRBV6-5 and TRBJ2-7, with D hard to call. The CDR3 is 14 amino acids. The V end was cut by 2 bases, the J end by 0 bases, with 8 bases between. In germline, CDR1 is MNHEY, CDR2 SVGAGI.

This clonotype came up many times. The genes are TRBV27 and TRBJ1-2, with D tentatively TRBD1 (6 bases). Germline CDR1 is MNHEY and CDR2 is SMNVEV (reference sequence). The V end lost 4 bases, the J end lost 4 bases, and 19 bases lay between the germline ends. The CDR3 totals 16 residues. The CDR3 DNA reads TGTGCCAGCAGTTCGGCCGACTTCAGGGGTTCCTATGGCTACACCTTC. Protein: CASSSADFRGSYGYTF.

The chain carries TRBV7-2 and TRBJ2-5; 9 nucleotides align to TRBD1. The CDR3 loop spans 13 amino acids. With V trimmed by 7 bases and J by 5 bases, 5 bases remained unmatched. The germline gives CDR1 SGHTA, CDR2 FQGNSA. The CDR3 DNA reads as TGTGCCAGCACCCCGGACAGGGGCGAGACCCAGTACTTC. Its translation: CASTPDRGETQYF. Combining the CDR3 with reference TRBV7-2 and TRBJ2-5 gives the whole variable domain GAGVSQSPSNKVTEKGKDVELRCDPISGHTALYWYRQSLGQGLEFLIYFQGNSAPDKSGLPSDRFSAERTGGSVSTLTIQRTQQEDSAVYLCASTPDRGETQYFGPGTRLLVL.

The rearrangement uses TRBV6-5 and TRBJ2-5; D not resolved. Trimming pared 0 bases from V and 2 bases from J, leaving 7 bases between. Per germline, CDR1 MNHEY and CDR2 SVGAGI. The length of the CDR3 is 14 residues. CDR3 sequence reads: CASSYSSLQETQYF. The DNA for the CDR3 is TGTGCCAGCAGTTACTCGAGTCTGCAAGAGACCCAGTACTTC.

This clonotype was recorded many times. This chain joins TRBV28 and TRBJ2-7; a possible D gene is TRBD1 (5 bases). The CDR3 sequence is 14 residues long. Germline lookup yields CDR1 MDHEN and CDR2 SYDVKM. V was shortened by 2 bases and J by 0 bases, with 8 bases between the two germline ends. The CDR3 bases are TGTGCCAGCAGTTTAGGGCAGGGCTCCTACGAGCAGTACTTC. Its translation: CASSLGQGSYEQYF.

CDR3: CSLGGRGTEAFF. Here the CDR3 DNA reads TGCAGCCTTGGGGGGCGAGGGACTGAAGCTTTCTTT. The chain recombines TRBV29-1 with TRBJ1-1; D may be TRBD1 (6 bases). The CDR3 is made up of 12 amino acids. CDR1 is SQVTM and CDR2 is ANQGSEA in the germline V gene. The V gene lost 8 bases and the J gene lost 5 bases, with 15 bases spanning the gap.

This clonotype was counted between two and nine times. The V call is TRBV19, the J call TRBJ1-2; 7 bases match TRBD1. The germline V gene encodes CDR1 LNHDA and CDR2 SQIVND (reference sequence). The CDR3 loop spans 15 amino acids. After removal of 2 bases from V and 4 bases from J, the junction contained 7 bases not matched to a gene. CDR3 loop: CASSIRGGGVYGYTF. The CDR3 bases are TGTGCCAGTAGTATACGAGGAGGGGGCGTCTATGGCTACACCTTC.

The chain couples TRBV28 to TRBJ2-6; the D is unclear. Trimming stripped 7 bases from V and 0 bases from J, with 13 bases between. The germline V gene encodes CDR1 MDHEN and CDR2 SYDVKM. There are 16 residues in the CDR3. For the CDR3, the DNA is TGTGCCAGCACCCCCAGGATCATCTCTGGGGCCAACGTCCTGACTTTC. Its translation is CASTPRIISGANVLTF.

V gene TRBV12-3 or TRBV12-4 combines with J gene TRBJ2-6; D may correspond to TRBD1 or TRBD2 (5 bases each). V shed 6 bases and J shed 4 bases, with 13 bases lying between them. The CDR3 covers 15 residues. In DNA, the CDR3 is TGTGCCAGCAGGAATGGGGACGCGGGGGCCAACGTCCTGACTTTC. Its protein product is CASRNGDAGANVLTF.

This clonotype has a handful of counts. The chain recombines TRBV6-6 with TRBJ2-1; TRBD2 is a possible D gene (6 bases). V lost 6 bases and J lost 4, with 16 bases in between. In germline, CDR1 is MNHNY, CDR2 SVGAGI (reference sequence). This CDR3 is 15 amino acids long. The CDR3 bases are TGTGCCAGCAGGCCCGATAGCGGACAATACAATGAGCAGTTCTTC. Translating it yields CASRPDSGQYNEQFF.

This clonotype has only a few counts. This chain connects TRBV6-4 to TRBJ2-5; 8 nucleotides match TRBD1. V was pared by 3 bases and J by 5 bases, with 8 bases of the junction left unmatched. CDR1 and CDR2 from the germline V gene are MRHNA and SNTAGT. The CDR3 runs to 15 residues. The CDR3, as DNA: TGTGCCAGCAGTGAAAGTGGACAGGGTTCCGAGACCCAGTACTTC. Encoded protein: CASSESGQGSETQYF.

This clonotype was recorded many times. The rearrangement joins TRBV5-1 to TRBJ1-4, with TRBD1 as a possible D gene (6 bases). The V and J ends lost 4 bases and 1 base respectively, with 14 bases between them. CDR1 is SGHRS and CDR2 is YFSETQ in the germline V gene. CDR3 size: 16 residues. The CDR3 spells CASSLRYRETNEKLFF. The CDR3 region has the DNA TGCGCCAGCAGCCTCCGTTACAGGGAAACTAATGAAAAACTGTTTTTT.

With respect to this clonotype: A single base separates this from a much larger clone, so it may be a read error. The V and J genes are TRBV14 and TRBJ2-1, with 9 nucleotides matching TRBD2. Germline V CDR1 and CDR2: SGHDN, FVKESK. The CDR3 is 14 residues long. The CDR3 here is CAGSQTSGSIMTFF. In nucleotides, the CDR3 is TGTGCCGGCAGTCAAACTAGCGGGTCGATTATGACGTTCTTC.

This clonotype was detected many times. The V call is TRBV20-1, the J call TRBJ1-6; 7 positions agree with TRBD1. Trimming took 6 bases from V and 6 from J; bases not matched to a gene: 8. CDR3 size: 14 residues. The germline V gene has CDR1 DFQATT and CDR2 SNEGSKA (reference sequence). CDR3 region: CSATMGQSNSPLHF. The CDR3 bases are TGCAGTGCCACGATGGGACAGTCTAATTCACCCCTCCACTTT.

The chain uses TRBV5-1 and TRBJ2-1, with 12 bases identical to TRBD1. The junction had 3 bases not matched to a gene; V was cut back by 3 bases and J by 8 bases. The CDR3 length is 14 residues. The germline gives CDR1 SGHRS, CDR2 YFSETQ. CDR3 bases: TGCGCCAGCAGCTCCGGGACAGGGGGCGATGAGCAGTTCTTC. It specifies CASSSGTGGDEQFF.

This clonotype was seen only a few times. The chain couples TRBV28 to TRBJ1-2; 7 nucleotides align to TRBD1. This CDR3 region has 13 residues. Germline values: CDR1 MDHEN, CDR2 SYDVKM. The ends lost 6 bases at V and 6 bases at J; junction bases unmatched: 7. The CDR3, as DNA: TGTGCCAGCAGGACAGGGCTAAATAATGGCTACACCTTC. Translated: CASRTGLNNGYTF.

This sequence joins TRBV7-9 and TRBJ2-1; no clear D. Germline-derived CDR1 and CDR2 are SEHNR and FQNEAQ (reference sequence). The CDR3 runs to 13 residues. Trimming took 5 bases from V and 8 from J, leaving 13 bases between them. CDR3 in DNA: TGTGCCAGCAGCCACCACGCCCGGGATGAGCAGTTCTTC. It encodes CASSHHARDEQFF.

In its sample, this clonotype was seen many times. The CDR3, as DNA: TGCAGTGCTAGAGCCGGGACAGGTACCTACGAGCAGTACTTC. Translated: CSARAGTGTYEQYF. The chain recombines TRBV20-1 with TRBJ2-7; TRBD1 matches at 8 bases. Germline V gene sequence: CDR1 DFQATT, CDR2 SNEGSKA (reference sequence). CDR3 size: 14 residues. The V segment lost 1 base and the J segment 2 bases; nucleotides outside the gene matches: 4.

This clonotype was counted between two and nine times. The V and J genes are TRBV11-3 and TRBJ2-7; maybe TRBD1 (6 bases). Germline V gives CDR1 SGHNT, CDR2 YENEEA. The CDR3 totals 16 residues. Trimming removed 2 bases at V and 2 bases at J, with 16 bases between. The CDR3 sequence: CASSLSWSGAPYEQYF. In DNA form, the CDR3 reads TGTGCCAGCAGCTTATCCTGGTCAGGGGCGCCCTACGAGCAGTACTTC.

This clonotype was counted many times. The chain uses TRBV5-1 and TRBJ1-3; D uncertain. V was trimmed by 4 bases and J by 0 bases, leaving 8 bases between them. This CDR3 has 14 amino acids. Looked up from germline, CDR1 is SGHRS and CDR2 is YFSETQ. Here the CDR3 DNA reads TGCGCCAGCAGCCCGGGTCACTCTGGAAACACCATATATTTT. Residues: CASSPGHSGNTIYF.